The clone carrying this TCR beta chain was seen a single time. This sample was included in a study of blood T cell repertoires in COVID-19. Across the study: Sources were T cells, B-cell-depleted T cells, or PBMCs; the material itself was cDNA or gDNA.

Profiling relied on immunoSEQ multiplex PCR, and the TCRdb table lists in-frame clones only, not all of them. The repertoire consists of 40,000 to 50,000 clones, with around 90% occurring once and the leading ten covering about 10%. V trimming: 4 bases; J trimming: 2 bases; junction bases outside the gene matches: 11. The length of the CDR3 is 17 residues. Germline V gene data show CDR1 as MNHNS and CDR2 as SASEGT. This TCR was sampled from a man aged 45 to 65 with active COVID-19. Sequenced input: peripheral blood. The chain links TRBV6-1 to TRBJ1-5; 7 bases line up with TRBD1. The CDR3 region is CASSGVTGQVGNQPQHF. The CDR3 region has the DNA TGTGCCAGCAGTGGGGTGACAGGGCAAGTCGGCAATCAGCCCCAGCATTTT.